This T cell receptor (beta chain) is drawn from a study of naive and memory T cell subsets. Details on this clonotype: What it binds is unknown.

Two oligonucleotides, mixed equimolar, formed the beta constant-region primer covering TRBC1 and TRBC2. The ligated cDNA underwent four PCR rounds using SP2 and nested alpha and beta constant-region primers. In TCRdb, the UMI-ligation and nested PCR reads were re-called with MiXCR into one record per CDR3 protein. The sample yields about 120,000 distinct CDR3 sequences, 35% to 45% seen once. Whole-study findings and limits: No ground truth validated the naive and memory repertoire findings. Each distinct alpha or beta sequence counts as one clonotype.

Specimen: central memory CD4+ T cells from blood. The TCR comes from a human donor in good health.

CDR3 amino acids: CASSTTPTTEAFF. As DNA, the CDR3 is TGTGCCAGCAGCACTACACCCACCACTGAAGCTTTCTTT. The chain carries TRBV3-1 and TRBJ1-1; D gene ambiguous. The germline V and J ends were trimmed by 5 bases and 4 bases, with 11 bases remaining between them. The length of the CDR3 is 13 residues. The germline CDR1 and CDR2 sequences are LGHDT and YNNKEL (reference sequence). The whole variable domain, remainder taken from reference TRBV3-1 and TRBJ1-1, is DTAVSQTPKYLVTQMGNDKSIKCEQNLGHDTMYWYKQDSKKFLKIMFSYNNKELIINETVPNRFSPKSPDKAHLNLHINSLELGDSAVYFCASSTTPTTEAFFGQGTRLTVV.